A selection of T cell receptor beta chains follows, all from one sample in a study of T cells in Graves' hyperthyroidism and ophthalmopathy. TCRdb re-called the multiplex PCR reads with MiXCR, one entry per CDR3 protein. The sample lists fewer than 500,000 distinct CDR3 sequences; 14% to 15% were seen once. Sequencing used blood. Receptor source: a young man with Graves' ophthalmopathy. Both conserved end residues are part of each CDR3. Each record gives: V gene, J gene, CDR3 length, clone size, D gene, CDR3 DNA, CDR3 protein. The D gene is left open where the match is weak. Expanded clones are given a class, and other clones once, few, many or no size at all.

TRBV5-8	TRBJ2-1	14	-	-	TGTGCCAGCAGCTTGGACGCCCCCAACAATGAGCAGTTCTTC	CASSLDAPNNEQFF
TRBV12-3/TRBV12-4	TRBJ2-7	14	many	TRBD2	TGTGCCAGCAGGGGGCCTAGCGGAGCCTACGAGCAGTACTTC	CASRGPSGAYEQYF
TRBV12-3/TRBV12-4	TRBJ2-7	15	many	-	TGTGCCAGCAGTTTAGGTGGGGGGAGCACCTACGAGCAGTACTTC	CASSLGGGSTYEQYF
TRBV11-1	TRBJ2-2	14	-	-	TGTGCCAGCAACCCCCGGAGAGCGACCGGGGAGCTGTTTTTT	CASNPRRATGELFF
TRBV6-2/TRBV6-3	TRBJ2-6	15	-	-	TGTGCCAGCAGTGGAGACGGCTCTGGGGCCAACGTCCTGACTTTC	CASSGDGSGANVLTF
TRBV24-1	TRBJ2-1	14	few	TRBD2	TGTGCCACCAGTGGCCGACTAGCGGACAATGAGCAGTTCTTC	CATSGRLADNEQFF
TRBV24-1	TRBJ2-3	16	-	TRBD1	TGTGCCACCAGTGATCCCGGGACAGGGAGTACGGATACGCAGTATTTT	CATSDPGTGSTDTQYF
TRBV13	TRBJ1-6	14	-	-	TGTGCCAGCAGCCTAGCGGGGGGGCGTTCACCCCTCCACTTT	CASSLAGGRSPLHF
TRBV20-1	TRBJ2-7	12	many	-	TGCAGTGCTAGCTCTCCAACCTACGAGCAGTACTTC	CSASSPTYEQYF
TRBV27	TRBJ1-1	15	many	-	TGTGCCAGCAGTTTATCGGGGGCGGGGAACACTGAAGCTTTCTTT	CASSLSGAGNTEAFF
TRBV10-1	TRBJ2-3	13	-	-	TGCGCCAGCGGCCTCAGGGGTGGGGATACGCAGTATTTT	CASGLRGGDTQYF